Sequencing of this T cell receptor (beta chain) was carried out in a study of Ad26.COV2.S vaccination and SARS-CoV-2 variants. Across the whole study: Donor participated within the Ad26.COV2.S arm of the COV1001 trial. Doses of Ad26.COV2.S were injected into muscle once or twice, 56 days apart. Study results and limitations: Measurement of non-spike TCR breadth gave similar results in vaccine and placebo recipients. It is possible that the TCR breadth and depth analyses underestimated the total T cell responses.

CDR1 is SGHTA and CDR2 is FQGNSA in the germline V gene. The V gene lost 3 bases and the J gene lost 0 bases, with 12 bases spanning the gap. The CDR3 loop spans 15 amino acids. Indicated treatment: over 15 received Ad26.COV2.S at low or high dose, single or two shots; about 5 received placebo; per-sample allocation not given. It was on day 63 after the first vaccine or placebo injection that samples were taken. The table came from immunoSEQ multiplex PCR; TCRdb's copy has only in-frame clones and leaves some out. The data show about 400,000 clones, with about 83% seen just once and around 7.4% held by the top ten. In regard to this clone: Its antigen is not identified.

This receptor was identified in a person aged 18-60 years who received the Ad26.COV2.S COVID-19 vaccine or a placebo. The chain couples TRBV7-2 to TRBJ2-7; weak D call: TRBD1 (5 bases). The sequencing used peripheral blood, collected in a trial of Ad26.COV2.S vaccine versus placebo. CDR3 residues: CASSLETALSYEQYF. The CDR3 bases are TGTGCCAGCAGCTTGGAGACAGCTCTCTCCTACGAGCAGTACTTC. Complete variable domain (other parts from reference TRBV7-2 and TRBJ2-7): GAGVSQSPSNKVTEKGKDVELRCDPISGHTALYWYRQSLGQGLEFLIYFQGNSAPDKSGLPSDRFSAERTGGSVSTLTIQRTQQEDSAVYLCASSLETALSYEQYFGPGTRLTVT.